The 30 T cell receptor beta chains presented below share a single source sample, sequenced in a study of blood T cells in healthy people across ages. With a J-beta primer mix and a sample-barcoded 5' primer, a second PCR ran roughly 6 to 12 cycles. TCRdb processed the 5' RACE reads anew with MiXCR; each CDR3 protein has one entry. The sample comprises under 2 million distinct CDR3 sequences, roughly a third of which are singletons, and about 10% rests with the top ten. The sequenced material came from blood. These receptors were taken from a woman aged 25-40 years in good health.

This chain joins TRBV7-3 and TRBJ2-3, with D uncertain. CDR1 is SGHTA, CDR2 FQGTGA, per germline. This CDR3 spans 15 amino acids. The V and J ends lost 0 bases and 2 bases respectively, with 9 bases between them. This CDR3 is CASSLTQHPTDTQYF. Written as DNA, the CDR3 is TGTGCCAGCAGCTTAACTCAGCATCCCACAGATACGCAGTATTTT.

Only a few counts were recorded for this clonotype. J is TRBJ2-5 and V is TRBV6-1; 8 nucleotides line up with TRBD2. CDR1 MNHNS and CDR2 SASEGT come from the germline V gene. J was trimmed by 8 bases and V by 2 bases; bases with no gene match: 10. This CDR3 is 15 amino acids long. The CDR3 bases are TGTGCCAGCAGTGAATGGACGGCGGGGGGAGCCACCCAGTACTTC. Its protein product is CASSEWTAGGATQYF.

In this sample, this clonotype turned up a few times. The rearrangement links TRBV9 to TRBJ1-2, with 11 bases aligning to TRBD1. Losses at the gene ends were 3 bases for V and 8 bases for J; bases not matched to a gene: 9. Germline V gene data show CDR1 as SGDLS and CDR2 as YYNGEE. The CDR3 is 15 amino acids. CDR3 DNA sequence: TGTGCCAGCAGCGACGGGGACAGGGGGTCTGAAGGCTACACCTTC. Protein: CASSDGDRGSEGYTF.

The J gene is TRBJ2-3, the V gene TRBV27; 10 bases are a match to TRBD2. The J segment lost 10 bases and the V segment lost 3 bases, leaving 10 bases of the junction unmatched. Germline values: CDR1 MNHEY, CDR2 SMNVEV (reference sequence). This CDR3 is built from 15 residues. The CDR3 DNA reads TGTGCCAGCAGTTTGTGGGAGCGGGGGGGCCCGGCGCAGTATTTT. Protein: CASSLWERGGPAQYF.

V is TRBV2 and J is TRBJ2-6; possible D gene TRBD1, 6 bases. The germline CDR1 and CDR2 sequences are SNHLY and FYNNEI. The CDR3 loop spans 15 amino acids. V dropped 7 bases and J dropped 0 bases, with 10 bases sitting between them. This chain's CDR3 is CASTGASSGANVLTF. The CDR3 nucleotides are TGTGCCAGCACAGGGGCTAGCTCTGGGGCCAACGTCCTGACTTTC.

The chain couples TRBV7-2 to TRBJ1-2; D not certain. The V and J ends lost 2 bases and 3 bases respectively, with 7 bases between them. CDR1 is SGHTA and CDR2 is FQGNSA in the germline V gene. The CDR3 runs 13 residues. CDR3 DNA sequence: TGTGCCAGCAGCTTATTATCTGACTATGGCTACACCTTC. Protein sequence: CASSLLSDYGYTF.

The CDR3 is CASSYSPGTSGRGPYNEQFF. Here the CDR3 DNA reads TGTGCCAGCAGTTACTCCCCCGGGACTAGCGGGAGGGGCCCCTACAATGAGCAGTTCTTC. The V and J genes are TRBV6-5 and TRBJ2-1, with TRBD2 matching over 16 bases. CDR3 length equals 20 residues. Losses at the gene ends were 0 bases for V and 2 bases for J; bases not matched to a gene: 7. Germline V gives CDR1 MNHEY, CDR2 SVGAGI.

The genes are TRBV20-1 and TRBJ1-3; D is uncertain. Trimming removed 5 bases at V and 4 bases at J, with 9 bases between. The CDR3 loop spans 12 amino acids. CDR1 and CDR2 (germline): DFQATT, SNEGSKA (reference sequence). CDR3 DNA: TGCAGTGCTCGAACACCCGGAAACACCATATATTTT. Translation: CSARTPGNTIYF.

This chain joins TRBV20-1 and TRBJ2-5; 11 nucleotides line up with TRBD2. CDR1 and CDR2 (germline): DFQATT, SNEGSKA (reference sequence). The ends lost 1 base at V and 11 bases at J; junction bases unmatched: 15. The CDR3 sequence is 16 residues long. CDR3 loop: CSARGPSGRIYNEQYF. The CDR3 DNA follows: TGCAGTGCTAGAGGCCCTAGCGGGAGGATCTACAATGAGCAGTACTTC.

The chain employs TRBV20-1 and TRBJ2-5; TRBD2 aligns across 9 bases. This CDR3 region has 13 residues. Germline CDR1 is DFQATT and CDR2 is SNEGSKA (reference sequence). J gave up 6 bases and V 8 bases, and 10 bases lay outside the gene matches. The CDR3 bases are TGCAGTCTTGGCGGGGGGGCCGGAAAGACCCAGTACTTC. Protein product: CSLGGGAGKTQYF.

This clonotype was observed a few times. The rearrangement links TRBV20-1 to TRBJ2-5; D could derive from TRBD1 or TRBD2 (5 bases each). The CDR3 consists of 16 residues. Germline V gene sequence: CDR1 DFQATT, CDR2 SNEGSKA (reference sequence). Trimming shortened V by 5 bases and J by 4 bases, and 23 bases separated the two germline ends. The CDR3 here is CSASAAPGPGGETQYF. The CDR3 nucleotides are TGCAGTGCTTCTGCCGCTCCGGGACCCGGAGGAGAGACCCAGTACTTC.

CDR3 in DNA: TGTGCCAGCAGCCCCCTGGAAGACCTAGCGGGATACACAGATACGCAGTATTTT. This translates into CASSPLEDLAGYTDTQYF. V is TRBV6-1 and J is TRBJ2-3; TRBD2 agrees at 9 bases. Germline V gene data show CDR1 as MNHNS and CDR2 as SASEGT. V shed 6 bases, J shed 2 bases, and the junction held 15 bases outside the gene matches. The CDR3 extends over 18 amino acids.

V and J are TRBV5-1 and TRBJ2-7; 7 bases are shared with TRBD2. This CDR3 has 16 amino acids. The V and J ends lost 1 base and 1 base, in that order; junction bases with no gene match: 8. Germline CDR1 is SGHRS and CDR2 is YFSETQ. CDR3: CASSLLAGEGSYEQYF. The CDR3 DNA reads TGCGCCAGCAGCTTGTTAGCCGGGGAGGGATCCTACGAGCAGTACTTC.

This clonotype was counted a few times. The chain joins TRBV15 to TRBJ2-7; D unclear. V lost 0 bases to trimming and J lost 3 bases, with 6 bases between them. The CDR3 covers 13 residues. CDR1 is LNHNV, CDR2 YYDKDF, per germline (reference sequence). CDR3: CATSRDLYYEQYF. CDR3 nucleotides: TGTGCCACCAGCAGAGATCTTTACTACGAGCAGTACTTC.

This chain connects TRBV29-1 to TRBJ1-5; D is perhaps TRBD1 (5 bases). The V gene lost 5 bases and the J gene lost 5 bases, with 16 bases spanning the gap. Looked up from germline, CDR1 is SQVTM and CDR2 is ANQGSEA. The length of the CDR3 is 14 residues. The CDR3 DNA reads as TGCAGCGTTAAAACAGGAACGGGGGATCAGCCCCAGCATTTT. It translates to CSVKTGTGDQPQHF.

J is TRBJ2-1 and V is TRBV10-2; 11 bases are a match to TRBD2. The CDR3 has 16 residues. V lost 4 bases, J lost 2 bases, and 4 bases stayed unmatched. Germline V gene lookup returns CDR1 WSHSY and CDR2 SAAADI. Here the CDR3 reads CASSGGLAVPYNEQFF. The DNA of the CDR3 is TGCGCCAGCAGTGGGGGACTAGCGGTGCCCTACAATGAGCAGTTCTTC.

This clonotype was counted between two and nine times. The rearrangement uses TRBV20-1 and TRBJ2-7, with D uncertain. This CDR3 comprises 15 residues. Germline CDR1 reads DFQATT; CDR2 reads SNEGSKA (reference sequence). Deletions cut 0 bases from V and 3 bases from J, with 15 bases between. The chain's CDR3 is CSARDLRQAYYEQYF. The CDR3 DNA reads TGCAGTGCTAGAGACTTGAGGCAGGCCTACTACGAGCAGTACTTC.

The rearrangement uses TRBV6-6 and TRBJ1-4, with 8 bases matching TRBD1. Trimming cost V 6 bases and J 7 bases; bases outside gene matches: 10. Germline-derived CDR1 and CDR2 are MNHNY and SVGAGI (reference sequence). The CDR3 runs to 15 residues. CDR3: CASRKGQAAGEKLFF. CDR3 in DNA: TGTGCCAGCAGAAAGGGACAGGCCGCGGGTGAAAAACTGTTTTTT.

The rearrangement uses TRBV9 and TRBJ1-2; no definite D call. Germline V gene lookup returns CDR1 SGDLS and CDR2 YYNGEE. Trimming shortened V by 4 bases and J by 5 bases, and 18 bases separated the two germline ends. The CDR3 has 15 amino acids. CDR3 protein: CASSPVGGLRYGYTF. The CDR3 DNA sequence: TGTGCCAGCAGCCCTGTGGGCGGTTTACGTTATGGCTACACCTTC.

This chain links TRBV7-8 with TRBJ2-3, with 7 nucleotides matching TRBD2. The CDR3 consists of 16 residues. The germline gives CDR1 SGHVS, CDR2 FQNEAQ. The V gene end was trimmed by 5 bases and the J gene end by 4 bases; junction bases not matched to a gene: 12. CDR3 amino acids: CASSPMALAVADTQYF. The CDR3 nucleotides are TGTGCCAGCAGCCCCATGGCGCTAGCGGTAGCAGATACGCAGTATTTT.

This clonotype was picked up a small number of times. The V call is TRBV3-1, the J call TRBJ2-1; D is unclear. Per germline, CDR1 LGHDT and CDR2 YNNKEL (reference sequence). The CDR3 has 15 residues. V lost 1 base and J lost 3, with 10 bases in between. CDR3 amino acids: CASSQGFGFYNEQFF. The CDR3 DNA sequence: TGTGCCAGCAGCCAAGGTTTCGGGTTCTACAATGAGCAGTTCTTC.

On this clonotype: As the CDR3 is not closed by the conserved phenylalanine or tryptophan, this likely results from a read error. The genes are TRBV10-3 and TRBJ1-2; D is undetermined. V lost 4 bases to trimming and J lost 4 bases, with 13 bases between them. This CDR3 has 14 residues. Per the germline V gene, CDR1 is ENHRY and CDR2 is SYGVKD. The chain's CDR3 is CAISAGPLGYGYTC. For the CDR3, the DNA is TGTGCCATCAGTGCGGGCCCCCTAGGCTATGGCTACACCTGC.

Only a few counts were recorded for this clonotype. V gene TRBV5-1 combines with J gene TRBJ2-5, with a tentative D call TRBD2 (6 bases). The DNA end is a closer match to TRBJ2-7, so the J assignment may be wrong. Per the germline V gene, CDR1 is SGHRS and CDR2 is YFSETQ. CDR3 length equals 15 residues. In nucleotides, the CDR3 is TGCGCCAGCACCCCCTCCCAGGGACTGGGAAGCGAGCAGTACTTC. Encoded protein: CASTPSQGLGSEQYF.

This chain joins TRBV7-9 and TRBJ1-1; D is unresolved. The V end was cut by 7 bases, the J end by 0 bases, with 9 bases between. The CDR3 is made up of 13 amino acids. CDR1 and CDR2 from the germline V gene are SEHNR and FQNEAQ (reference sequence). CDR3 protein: CASTPGVNTEAFF. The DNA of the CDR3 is TGTGCCAGCACCCCTGGCGTGAACACTGAAGCTTTCTTT.

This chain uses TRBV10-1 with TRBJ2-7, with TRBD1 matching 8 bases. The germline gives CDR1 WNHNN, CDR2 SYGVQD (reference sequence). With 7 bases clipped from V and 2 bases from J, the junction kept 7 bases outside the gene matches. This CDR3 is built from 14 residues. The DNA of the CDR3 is TGCGCCAGCAAGAGGACAGGGAACCCCTACGAGCAGTACTTC. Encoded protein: CASKRTGNPYEQYF.

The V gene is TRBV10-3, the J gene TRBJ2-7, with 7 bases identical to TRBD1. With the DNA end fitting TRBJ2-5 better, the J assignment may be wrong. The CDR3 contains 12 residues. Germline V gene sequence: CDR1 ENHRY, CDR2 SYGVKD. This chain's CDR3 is CATGQVGETQYF. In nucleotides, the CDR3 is TGTGCCACCGGACAGGTTGGGGAGACCCAGTACTTC.

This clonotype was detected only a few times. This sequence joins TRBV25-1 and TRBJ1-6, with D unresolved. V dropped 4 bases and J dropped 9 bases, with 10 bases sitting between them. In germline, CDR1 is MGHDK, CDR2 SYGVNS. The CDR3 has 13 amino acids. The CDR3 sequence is CASSGVGVSPLHF. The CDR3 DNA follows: TGTGCCAGCAGTGGAGTTGGGGTTTCACCCCTCCACTTT.

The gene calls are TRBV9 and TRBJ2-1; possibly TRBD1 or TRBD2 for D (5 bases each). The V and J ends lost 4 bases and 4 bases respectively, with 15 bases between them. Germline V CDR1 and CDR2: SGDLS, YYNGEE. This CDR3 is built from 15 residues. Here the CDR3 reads CASSPRGGYYNEQFF. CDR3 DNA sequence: TGTGCCAGCAGCCCCCGGGGCGGATATTACAATGAGCAGTTCTTC.

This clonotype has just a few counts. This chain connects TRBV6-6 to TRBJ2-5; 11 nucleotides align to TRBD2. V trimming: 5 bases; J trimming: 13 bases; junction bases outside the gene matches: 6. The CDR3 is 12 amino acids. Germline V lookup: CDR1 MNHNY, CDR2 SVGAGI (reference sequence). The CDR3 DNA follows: TGTGCCAGCAGTATCGGGACTAGCGGAACGTACTTC. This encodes CASSIGTSGTYF.

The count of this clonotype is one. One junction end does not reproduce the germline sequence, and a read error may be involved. This chain's CDR3 is CASSSRTNYNKQFF. The CDR3 nucleotides read TGCGCCAGCAGCTCAAGGACTAATTACAATAAGCAGTTCTTC. V is TRBV5-1 and J is TRBJ2-1; D possibly corresponds to TRBD2 (6 bases). There are 14 residues in the CDR3. CDR1 and CDR2 (germline): SGHRS, YFSETQ.